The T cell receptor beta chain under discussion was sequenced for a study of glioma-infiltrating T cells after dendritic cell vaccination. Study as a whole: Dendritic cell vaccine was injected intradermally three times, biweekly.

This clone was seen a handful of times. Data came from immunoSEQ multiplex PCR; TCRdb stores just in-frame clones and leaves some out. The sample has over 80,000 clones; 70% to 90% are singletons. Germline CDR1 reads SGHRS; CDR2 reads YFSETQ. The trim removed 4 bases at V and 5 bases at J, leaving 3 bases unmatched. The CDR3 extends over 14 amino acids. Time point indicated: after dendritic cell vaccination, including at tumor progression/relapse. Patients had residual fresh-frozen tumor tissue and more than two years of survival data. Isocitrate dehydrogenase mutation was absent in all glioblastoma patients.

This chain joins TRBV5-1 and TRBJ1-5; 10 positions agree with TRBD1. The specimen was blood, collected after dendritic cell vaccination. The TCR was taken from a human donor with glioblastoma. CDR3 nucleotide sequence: TGCGCCAGCAGCACCGGGACAGGGGATCAGCCCCAGCATTTT. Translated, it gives CASSTGTGDQPQHF.